Given below is one T cell receptor beta chain in context. Its cognate antigen is unknown. An end of the junction differs from the germline gene, which may be a read error. The CDR3 length is 13 residues. CDR1 and CDR2 from the germline V gene are MDHEN and SYDVKM. Using a J-beta primer mix together with a sample-barcoded 5' primer, a second PCR was run for 7 to 11 cycles. The study obtained at least 3 million CDR3-containing paired-end reads from every sample. TCRdb reprocessed the 5' RACE reads with MiXCR, giving one entry per CDR3 protein. Of fewer than 800,000 distinct CDR3 sequences listed, 21% are singletons. These data originate in a study of blood T cells in healthy people across ages. General study findings and limits: Long-lived donors had more naive CD4+ cells and higher diversity than aged donors.

The TCR originated in a man in his sixties or seventies in good health. The chain links TRBV28 to TRBJ1-3, with unresolved D. What was sequenced was blood. CDR3 residues: CASRRTSGKTIYF. The CDR3 nucleotides read TGTGCCAGCAGAAGAACCTCTGGAAAGACCATATATTTT.